The T cell receptor (beta chain) described here comes from a study of T cell repertoires in cytomegalovirus infection. On the study more broadly: Based on public TCR beta signatures, there were indications of CMV infection and of a matching HLA type.

Whole-study findings and limits: Dominating the ex vivo response were TCR beta clonotypes that were CMV-specific and HLA-C-restricted.

TCRdb re-analysed the reads in MiXCR, keeping a single row per CDR3 protein. The table records 400,000 or so distinct CDR3 sequences, 30% to 40% of them present only once. This CDR3 has 17 amino acids. Germline V lookup: CDR1 WNHNN, CDR2 SYGVQD (reference sequence). V was clipped by 3 bases and J by 9 bases; unmatched bases: 14. A word on this clonotype: Its target is not known.

The clonotype comes from a human donor in good health (CMV status not recorded). Some clones in this sample may be carry-over from other donors' samples. Material for sequencing was PBMCs. The chain couples TRBV10-1 to TRBJ2-1; 10 bases are a match to TRBD1. The CDR3 spells CASSEIGRGQGVREQFF. DNA of the CDR3: TGCGCCAGCAGTGAAATCGGGCGCGGACAGGGGGTGCGTGAGCAGTTCTTC.